The rows below give T cell receptor beta chains drawn from one sample of a study of T cells in Graves' hyperthyroidism and ophthalmopathy. In TCRdb, the multiplex PCR reads were re-called with MiXCR into one record per CDR3 protein. Here the sample spans some 560,000 distinct CDR3 sequences, 15% to 19% being singletons. Sequenced material: blood. The receptors shown here come from a woman in her 30s with Graves' hyperthyroidism. The CDR3 runs from the conserved cysteine through the conserved F or W. The D gene is left open where the match is weak. Clone size, where shown, is once, few, many, or a class for clones that have expanded.

NA	TRBV7-2	TRBJ2-7	many	CASSLSRFYEQYF	TGTGCCAGCAGCTTAAGTCGGTTCTACGAGCAGTACTTC
NA	TRBV27	TRBJ2-7	few	CASHGGGADYEQYF	TGTGCCAGCCATGGAGGGGGGGCCGACTACGAGCAGTACTTC
TRBD2	TRBV10-3	TRBJ2-1	NA	CAISAGKGLAGASLHEQFF	TGTGCCATCAGCGCAGGGAAGGGACTAGCGGGAGCGTCCCTACATGAGCAGTTCTTC
TRBD2	TRBV18	TRBJ2-7	many	CASSPGLAEDEQYF	TGTGCCAGCTCCCCAGGACTAGCGGAGGATGAGCAGTACTTC
TRBD1	TRBV12-3/TRBV12-4	TRBJ1-5	many	CASSLRGTGPRPQHF	TGTGCCAGCAGTTTGAGGGGGACAGGTCCCCGGCCCCAGCATTTT
NA	TRBV5-6	TRBJ2-7	NA	CASSFVGGGLYEQYF	TGTGCCAGCAGCTTCGTGGGTGGCGGTCTCTACGAGCAGTACTTC
NA	TRBV29-1	TRBJ1-2	NA	CSVFGPYGYTF	TGCAGCGTTTTCGGGCCCTATGGCTACACCTTC
NA	TRBV6-1	TRBJ2-2	few	CASTQRLNTGELFF	TGTGCCAGCACCCAGCGGCTCAACACCGGGGAGCTGTTTTTT
NA	TRBV24-1	TRBJ2-5	many	CATSPLLGETQYF	TGTGCCACCAGTCCGCTATTGGGGGAGACCCAGTACTTC
NA	TRBV7-3	TRBJ2-3	many	CASREGQSTDTQYF	TGTGCCAGCAGAGAAGGACAGAGCACAGATACGCAGTATTTT
TRBD2	TRBV9	TRBJ2-1	many	CASSVGGRLSYNEQFF	TGTGCCAGCAGCGTAGGCGGGAGGCTCTCCTACAATGAGCAGTTCTTC
TRBD2	TRBV7-9	TRBJ2-3	many	CASSPSFGGTTDTQYF	TGTGCCAGCAGCCCCTCCTTCGGGGGGACCACAGATACGCAGTATTTT
NA	TRBV6-5	TRBJ1-4	many	CASSYSRRQEKLFF	TGTGCCAGCAGTTACTCGAGACGCCAGGAAAAACTGTTTTTT
NA	TRBV4-3	TRBJ2-1	few	CASSQEGPRPHNEQFF	TGCGCCAGCAGCCAGGAGGGACCCAGACCCCACAATGAGCAGTTCTTC
TRBD2	TRBV20-1	TRBJ2-7	few	CSAPMSSGGTAEQYF	TGCAGTGCCCCAATGAGTAGCGGGGGTACTGCAGAGCAGTACTTC
TRBD2	TRBV10-1	TRBJ2-7	many	CASSTGTSGRTEQYF	TGCGCCAGCAGTACCGGGACTAGCGGGAGAACCGAGCAGTACTTC
NA	TRBV7-9	TRBJ1-3	few	CASSLAYGYGNTIYF	TGTGCCAGCAGCTTAGCGTACGGCTACGGAAACACCATATATTTT
TRBD1	TRBV10-1	TRBJ2-2	few	CASSHLRGTGELFF	TGCGCCAGCAGTCACCTCAGGGGGACCGGGGAGCTGTTTTTT
NA	TRBV20-1	TRBJ2-5	NA	CSVVTGARQETQYF	TGCAGTGTAGTTACGGGAGCCCGGCAAGAGACCCAGTACTTC
NA	TRBV27	TRBJ1-5	NA	CASSSLGAYSNQPQHF	TGTGCCAGCAGTTCGTTGGGGGCTTATAGTAATCAGCCCCAGCATTTT
NA	TRBV6-2/TRBV6-3	TRBJ2-7	few	CASSYYPGVRGREQYF	TGTGCCAGCAGTTACTACCCGGGAGTGAGGGGACGCGAGCAGTACTTC
NA	TRBV6-1	TRBJ2-7	NA	CASKTLSEQYF	TGTGCCAGCAAAACTCTCAGTGAGCAGTACTTC
NA	TRBV12-3/TRBV12-4	TRBJ2-1	few	CASSLLKGTCNEQFF	TGTGCCAGCAGTTTATTGAAGGGAACCTGCAATGAGCAGTTCTTC
NA	TRBV7-9	TRBJ1-6	NA	CASSLVAGEGPLHF	TGTGCCAGCAGCTTAGTGGCGGGAGAGGGGCCCCTCCACTTT